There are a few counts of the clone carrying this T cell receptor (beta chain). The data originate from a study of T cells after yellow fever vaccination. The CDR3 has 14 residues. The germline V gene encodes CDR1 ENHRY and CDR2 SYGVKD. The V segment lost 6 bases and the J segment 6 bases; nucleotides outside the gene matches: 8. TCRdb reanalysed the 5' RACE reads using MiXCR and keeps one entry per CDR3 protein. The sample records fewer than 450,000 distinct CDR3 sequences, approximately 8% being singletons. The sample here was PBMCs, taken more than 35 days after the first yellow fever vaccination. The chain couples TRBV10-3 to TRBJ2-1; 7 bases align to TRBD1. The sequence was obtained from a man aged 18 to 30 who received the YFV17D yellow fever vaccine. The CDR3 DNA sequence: TGTGCCATCAGATATGACAGGGCGATCAATGAGCAGTTCTTC. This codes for CAIRYDRAINEQFF.